This paragraph reports one T cell receptor (beta chain). The antigen is not known. Method: immunoSEQ multiplex PCR; TCRdb's copy keeps in-frame clones and lacks some. The profile shows 88,000 or so clones, roughly 91% of them singletons. This sample is drawn from a study of T cell responses to AZD1222 COVID-19 vaccine. Whole-study results and caveats: Nearly half of spike-specific TCRs reportedly target variant regions that are unmutated in the B.1.351 and B.1.1.7 variants.

This specimen was peripheral blood, taken 28 days after the second AZD1222 dose. The receptor comes from an adult who received the AZD1222 COVID-19 vaccine.

The CDR3 DNA reads as TGTGCCAGCAAGTACAGGAGCACAGATACGCAGTATTTT. The encoded protein is CASKYRSTDTQYF. V and J are TRBV6-6 and TRBJ2-3, with a tentative D call TRBD1 (5 bases). V lost 7 bases to trimming and J lost 0 bases, with 8 bases between them. Germline V gene data show CDR1 as MNHNY and CDR2 as SVGAGI (reference sequence). The CDR3 loop spans 13 amino acids.